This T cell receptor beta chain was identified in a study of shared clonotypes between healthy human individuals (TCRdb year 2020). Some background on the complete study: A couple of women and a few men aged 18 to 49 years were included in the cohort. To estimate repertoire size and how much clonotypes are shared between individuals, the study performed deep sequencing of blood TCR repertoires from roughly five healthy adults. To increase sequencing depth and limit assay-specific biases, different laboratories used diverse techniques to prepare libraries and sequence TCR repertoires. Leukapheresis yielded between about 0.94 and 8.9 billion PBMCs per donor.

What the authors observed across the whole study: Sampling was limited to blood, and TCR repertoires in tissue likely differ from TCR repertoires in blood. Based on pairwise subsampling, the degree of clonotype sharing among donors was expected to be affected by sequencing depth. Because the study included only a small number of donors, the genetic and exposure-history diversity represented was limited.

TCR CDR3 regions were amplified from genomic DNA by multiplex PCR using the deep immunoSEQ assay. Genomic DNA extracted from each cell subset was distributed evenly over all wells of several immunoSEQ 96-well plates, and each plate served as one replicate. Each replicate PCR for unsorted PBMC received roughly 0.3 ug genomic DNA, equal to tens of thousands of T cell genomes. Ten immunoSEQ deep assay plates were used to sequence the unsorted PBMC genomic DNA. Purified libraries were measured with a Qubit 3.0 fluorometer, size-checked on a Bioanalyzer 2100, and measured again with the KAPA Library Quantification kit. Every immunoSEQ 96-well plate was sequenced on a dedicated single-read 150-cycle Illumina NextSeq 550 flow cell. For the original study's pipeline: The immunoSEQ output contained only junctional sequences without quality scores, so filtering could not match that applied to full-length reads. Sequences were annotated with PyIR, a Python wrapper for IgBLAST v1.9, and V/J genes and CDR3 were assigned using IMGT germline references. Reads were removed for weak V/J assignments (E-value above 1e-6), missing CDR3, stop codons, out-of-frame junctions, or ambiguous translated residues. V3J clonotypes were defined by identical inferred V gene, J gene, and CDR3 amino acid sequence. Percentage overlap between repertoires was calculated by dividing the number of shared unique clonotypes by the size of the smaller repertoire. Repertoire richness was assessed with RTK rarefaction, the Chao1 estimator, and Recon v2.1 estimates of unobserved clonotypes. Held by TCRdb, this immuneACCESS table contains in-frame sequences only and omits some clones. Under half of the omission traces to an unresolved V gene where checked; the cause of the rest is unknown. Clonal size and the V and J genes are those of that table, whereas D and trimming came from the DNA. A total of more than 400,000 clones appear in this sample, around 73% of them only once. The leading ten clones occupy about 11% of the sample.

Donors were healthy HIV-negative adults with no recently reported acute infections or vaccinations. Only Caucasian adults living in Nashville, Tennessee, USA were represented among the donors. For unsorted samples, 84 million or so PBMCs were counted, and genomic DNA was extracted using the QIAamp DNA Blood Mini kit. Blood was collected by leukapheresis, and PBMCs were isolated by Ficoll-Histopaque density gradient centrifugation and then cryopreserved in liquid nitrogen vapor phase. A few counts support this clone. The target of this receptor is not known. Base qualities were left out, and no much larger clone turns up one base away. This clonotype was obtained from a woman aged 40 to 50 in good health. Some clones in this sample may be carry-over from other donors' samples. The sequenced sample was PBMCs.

The nucleotide sequence is TGTGCCAGCAGCTTGTGGGAGAAAAGCCAAGAGACCCAGTACTTC. It translates as CASSLWEKSQETQYF. The V gene is TRBV5-4 and the J gene is TRBJ2-5; TRBD2 is a possible D gene, resting on 5 matching bases. Trimming removed 1 base from V and 1 base from J, leaving 11 bases between the germline ends. There are 15 amino acids in the CDR3, from cysteine to phenylalanine inclusive. CDR3 DNA is the only sequence kept; it has 45 bases, read in frame from the first base. Via the germline V gene (reference sequence), CDR1 is SGHNT and CDR2 YYREEE.